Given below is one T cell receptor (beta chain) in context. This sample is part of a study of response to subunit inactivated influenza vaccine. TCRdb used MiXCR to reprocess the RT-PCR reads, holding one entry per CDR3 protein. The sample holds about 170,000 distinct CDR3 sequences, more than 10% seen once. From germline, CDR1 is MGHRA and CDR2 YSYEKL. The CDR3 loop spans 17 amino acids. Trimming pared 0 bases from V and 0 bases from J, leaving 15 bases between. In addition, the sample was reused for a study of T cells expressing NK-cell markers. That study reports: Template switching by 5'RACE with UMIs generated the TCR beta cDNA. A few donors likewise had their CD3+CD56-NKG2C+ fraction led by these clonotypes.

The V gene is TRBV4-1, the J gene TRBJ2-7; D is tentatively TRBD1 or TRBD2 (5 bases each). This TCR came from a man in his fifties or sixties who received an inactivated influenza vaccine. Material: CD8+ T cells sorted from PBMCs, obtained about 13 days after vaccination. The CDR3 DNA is TGCGCCAGCAGCCAAGATGGGACCGGGACCGGCTCCTACGAGCAGTACTTC. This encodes CASSQDGTGTGSYEQYF.